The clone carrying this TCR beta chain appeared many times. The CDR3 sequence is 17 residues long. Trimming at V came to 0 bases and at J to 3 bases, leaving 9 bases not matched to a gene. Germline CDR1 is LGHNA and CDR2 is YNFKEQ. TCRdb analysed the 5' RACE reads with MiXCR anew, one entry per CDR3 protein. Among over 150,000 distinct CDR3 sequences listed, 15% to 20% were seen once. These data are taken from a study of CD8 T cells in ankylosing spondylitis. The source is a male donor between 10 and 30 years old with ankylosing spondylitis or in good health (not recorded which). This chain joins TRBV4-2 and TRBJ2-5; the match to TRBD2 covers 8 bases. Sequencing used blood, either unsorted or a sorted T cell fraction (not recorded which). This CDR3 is CASSQESSGLGEETQYF. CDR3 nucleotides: TGTGCCAGCAGCCAAGAGTCTAGCGGGCTCGGAGAAGAGACCCAGTACTTC.